This is a list of T cell receptor beta chains from one sample in a study of cytomegalovirus exposure and HLA in healthy donors. Method: immunoSEQ multiplex PCR; TCRdb's copy keeps in-frame clones and lacks some. The top ten hold 1.5% to 2% of the sample, which has approximately 180,000 clones, around 87% seen once. The sequencing sample was made of PBMCs. The receptors shown here come from a woman aged 18-29 years in good health and CMV-seronegative. Each CDR3 is given with its conserved first and last residue. Fields, in order: D gene, V gene, clone size, J gene, CDR3 DNA, CDR3 protein. D genes are given only for firm matches. Part of the rows lack a size; the others show once, few, many or a class for expanded clones.

d_call: .; v_call: TRBV30; clone_size: .; j_call: TRBJ1-5; cdr3_nt: TGTGCCTGGAGTGTCGAGGGAGGCCAGCCCCAGCATTTT; cdr3_aa: CAWSVEGGQPQHF
d_call: .; v_call: TRBV6-5; clone_size: .; j_call: TRBJ1-2; cdr3_nt: TGTGCCAGCAGTTACACCAGGGTAGGTGGCTACACCTTC; cdr3_aa: CASSYTRVGGYTF
d_call: .; v_call: TRBV6-4; clone_size: .; j_call: TRBJ2-1; cdr3_nt: TGTGCCAGCAGCGAATACGGGAGTTACAATGAGCAGTTCTTC; cdr3_aa: CASSEYGSYNEQFF
d_call: .; v_call: TRBV19; clone_size: .; j_call: TRBJ1-2; cdr3_nt: TGTGCCAGTAGTATAGCCCAGGGGTATGGCTACACCTTC; cdr3_aa: CASSIAQGYGYTF
d_call: TRBD1; v_call: TRBV4-2; clone_size: .; j_call: TRBJ1-1; cdr3_nt: TGTGCCAGCAGCCAAGGGACAGGGGGCCGTAACACTGAAGCTTTCTTT; cdr3_aa: CASSQGTGGRNTEAFF
d_call: TRBD1; v_call: TRBV11-2; clone_size: .; j_call: TRBJ1-4; cdr3_nt: TGTGCCAGCAGCTGGGGACAGGGGCGGGATGAAAAACTGTTTTTT; cdr3_aa: CASSWGQGRDEKLFF
d_call: TRBD2; v_call: TRBV5-6; clone_size: .; j_call: TRBJ2-1; cdr3_nt: TGTGCCAGCAGCTTGAAGGCTAGCGGCGCCTACAATGAGCAGTTCTTC; cdr3_aa: CASSLKASGAYNEQFF
d_call: .; v_call: TRBV30; clone_size: .; j_call: TRBJ2-3; cdr3_nt: TGTGCCTGGGGGCAGGGGACAGATACGCAGTATTTT; cdr3_aa: CAWGQGTDTQYF
d_call: .; v_call: TRBV30; clone_size: .; j_call: TRBJ1-3; cdr3_nt: TGTGCCTGGAGTGTGGAGGGGAACACCATATATTTT; cdr3_aa: CAWSVEGNTIYF
d_call: .; v_call: TRBV6-5; clone_size: .; j_call: TRBJ1-2; cdr3_nt: TGTGCCAGCAGTTACGAAGGGGGTCGAGGCTACACCTTC; cdr3_aa: CASSYEGGRGYTF
d_call: .; v_call: TRBV7-8; clone_size: once; j_call: TRBJ1-2; cdr3_nt: TGTGCCAGCAGCTTGACAGGCTCCCTGATCTATGGCTACACCTTC; cdr3_aa: CASSLTGSLIYGYTF
d_call: TRBD2; v_call: TRBV7-2; clone_size: .; j_call: TRBJ2-1; cdr3_nt: TGTGCCAGCAGTTACTCCGGGACTAGCGGGGGGGATGAGCAGTTCTTC; cdr3_aa: CASSYSGTSGGDEQFF
d_call: .; v_call: TRBV5-6; clone_size: .; j_call: TRBJ1-3; cdr3_nt: TGTGCCAGCAGCTTGGACAGTCTTGCCTCTGGAAACACCATATATTTT; cdr3_aa: CASSLDSLASGNTIYF
d_call: .; v_call: TRBV11-3; clone_size: .; j_call: TRBJ1-2; cdr3_nt: TGTGCCAGCAGCCGTAATACAGGGAGAAATGGCTACACCTTC; cdr3_aa: CASSRNTGRNGYTF
d_call: .; v_call: TRBV27; clone_size: .; j_call: TRBJ2-3; cdr3_nt: TGTGCCAGCAAGACGGACCCTAGCGCTAGCACAGATACGCAGTATTTT; cdr3_aa: CASKTDPSASTDTQYF
d_call: TRBD1; v_call: TRBV4-1; clone_size: .; j_call: TRBJ2-7; cdr3_nt: TGCGCCAGCAGCCAAGATGGGACAGGGTCCGGCGAGCAGTACTTC; cdr3_aa: CASSQDGTGSGEQYF
d_call: .; v_call: TRBV2; clone_size: .; j_call: TRBJ2-7; cdr3_nt: TGTGCCAGCAGTGATGGAGGGGGCGCCTCCTACGAGCAGTACTTC; cdr3_aa: CASSDGGGASYEQYF
d_call: .; v_call: TRBV30; clone_size: .; j_call: TRBJ1-2; cdr3_nt: TGTGCCTGGAGAGGCCGGCGGCCAGCAATTGGCTACACCTTC; cdr3_aa: CAWRGRRPAIGYTF
d_call: .; v_call: TRBV5-4; clone_size: once; j_call: TRBJ2-7; cdr3_nt: TGTGCCAGCAGACTAACTGGGAGGGACAAAAACTACGAGCAGTACTTC; cdr3_aa: CASRLTGRDKNYEQYF
d_call: .; v_call: TRBV28; clone_size: .; j_call: TRBJ1-1; cdr3_nt: TGTGCCAGCAGCTGGCTATCTAGTGAAGCTTTCTTT; cdr3_aa: CASSWLSSEAFF
d_call: TRBD1; v_call: TRBV28; clone_size: .; j_call: TRBJ2-3; cdr3_nt: TGTGCCAGCAGTAGCAGACAGGGGGCATCAGATACGCAGTATTTT; cdr3_aa: CASSSRQGASDTQYF
d_call: .; v_call: TRBV5-4; clone_size: few; j_call: TRBJ2-7; cdr3_nt: TGTGCCAGCAGCCACGGGGGTAGATCGTGGGAGCAGTACTTC; cdr3_aa: CASSHGGRSWEQYF
d_call: TRBD1; v_call: TRBV19; clone_size: once; j_call: TRBJ1-4; cdr3_nt: TGTGCCAGTAGACAGGGGGCCCTGGTGATTAATGAAAAACTGTTTTTT; cdr3_aa: CASRQGALVINEKLFF
d_call: TRBD1; v_call: TRBV28; clone_size: .; j_call: TRBJ1-5; cdr3_nt: TGTGCCAGCCTTCCAGGGGGTAGCAATCAGCCCCAGCATTTT; cdr3_aa: CASLPGGSNQPQHF
d_call: .; v_call: TRBV7-9; clone_size: .; j_call: TRBJ2-3; cdr3_nt: TGTGCCAGCAGCCCCGGAGGGGGCACAGATACGCAGTATTTT; cdr3_aa: CASSPGGGTDTQYF
d_call: TRBD2; v_call: TRBV7-2; clone_size: .; j_call: TRBJ2-3; cdr3_nt: TGTGCCAGCAGCTTTATCGGTTGGAGTAGCGGGGGGACCTCAGATACGCAGTATTTT; cdr3_aa: CASSFIGWSSGGTSDTQYF
d_call: .; v_call: TRBV19; clone_size: .; j_call: TRBJ2-3; cdr3_nt: TGTGCCAGTACCCTTAAGAGGGCAGGGGTGGGAGATACGCAGTATTTT; cdr3_aa: CASTLKRAGVGDTQYF
d_call: .; v_call: TRBV5-1; clone_size: .; j_call: TRBJ2-3; cdr3_nt: TGCGCCAGCAGCTTCACAGGTGGATCCACAGATACGCAGTATTTT; cdr3_aa: CASSFTGGSTDTQYF
d_call: TRBD1; v_call: TRBV5-1; clone_size: .; j_call: TRBJ1-1; cdr3_nt: TGCGCCAGCAGCTTGGAACAGGGGATCGAAGCTTTCTTT; cdr3_aa: CASSLEQGIEAFF
d_call: .; v_call: TRBV10-2; clone_size: .; j_call: TRBJ1-5; cdr3_nt: TGCGCCAGCAGAACTGATTCAGGGGTGGGAAATCAGCCCCAGCATTTT; cdr3_aa: CASRTDSGVGNQPQHF
d_call: TRBD1; v_call: TRBV10-2; clone_size: once; j_call: TRBJ2-6; cdr3_nt: TGCGCCAGCAGTGAGAGGGACAGGGGGCTTGGGGCCAACGTCCTGACTTTC; cdr3_aa: CASSERDRGLGANVLTF
d_call: .; v_call: TRBV28; clone_size: .; j_call: TRBJ1-2; cdr3_nt: TGTGCCAGCAGTTTTGGGCAATATGGCTACACCTTC; cdr3_aa: CASSFGQYGYTF
d_call: TRBD1; v_call: TRBV5-6; clone_size: once; j_call: TRBJ2-1; cdr3_nt: TGTGCCAGCAGCTTGGTTAGGGGGACAGGGGAAATTAATGAGCAGTTCTTC; cdr3_aa: CASSLVRGTGEINEQFF
d_call: TRBD2; v_call: TRBV7-6; clone_size: .; j_call: TRBJ2-1; cdr3_nt: TGTGCCAGCAGCACACCGACTAGCCGTTACAATGAGCAGTTCTTC; cdr3_aa: CASSTPTSRYNEQFF
d_call: .; v_call: TRBV7-9; clone_size: .; j_call: TRBJ1-2; cdr3_nt: TGTGCCAGCAGCTTGTCCACAGGGCTGGATAACTATGGCTACACCTTC; cdr3_aa: CASSLSTGLDNYGYTF
d_call: .; v_call: TRBV10-3; clone_size: .; j_call: TRBJ1-4; cdr3_nt: TGTGCCATCAGTGTCGGGGATAATGAAAAACTGTTTTTT; cdr3_aa: CAISVGDNEKLFF
d_call: .; v_call: TRBV6-1; clone_size: .; j_call: TRBJ2-2; cdr3_nt: TGTGCCAGCAAGATGGAGGGTCTCACCGGGGAGCTGTTTTTT; cdr3_aa: CASKMEGLTGELFF
d_call: .; v_call: TRBV29-1; clone_size: .; j_call: TRBJ1-5; cdr3_nt: TGCAGCGTTGAGGCAGGGCAAGGTCAGCCCCAGCATTTT; cdr3_aa: CSVEAGQGQPQHF
d_call: .; v_call: TRBV4-1; clone_size: .; j_call: TRBJ2-7; cdr3_nt: TGCGCCAGCAGCCAAGGGGGGGGCACCGGGACGGGGACGGGTGAGCAGTACTTC; cdr3_aa: CASSQGGGTGTGTGEQYF
d_call: TRBD1; v_call: TRBV7-9; clone_size: .; j_call: TRBJ2-1; cdr3_nt: TGTGCCAGCAGCTCGACCGTGACAGGGGCCGCTTCGGGTGAGCAGTTCTTC; cdr3_aa: CASSSTVTGAASGEQFF
d_call: .; v_call: TRBV30; clone_size: .; j_call: TRBJ1-3; cdr3_nt: TGTGCCTGCGAAGCGGGGGCAGGTGGAAACACCATATATTTT; cdr3_aa: CACEAGAGGNTIYF
d_call: .; v_call: TRBV10-3; clone_size: .; j_call: TRBJ2-7; cdr3_nt: TGTGCCATCAGTGAGAGGGGGGGCTCCTACGAGCAGTACTTC; cdr3_aa: CAISERGGSYEQYF
d_call: .; v_call: TRBV5-1; clone_size: .; j_call: TRBJ2-3; cdr3_nt: TGCGCCAGCAGCATGCACCTCCTAGGAGGTACTAGCACAGATACGCAGTATTTT; cdr3_aa: CASSMHLLGGTSTDTQYF
d_call: TRBD2; v_call: TRBV9; clone_size: .; j_call: TRBJ2-6; cdr3_nt: TGTGCCAGCAGCCCCCACCTGCGGGGGGAATGGTCTGGGGCCAACGTCCTGACTTTC; cdr3_aa: CASSPHLRGEWSGANVLTF
d_call: TRBD1; v_call: TRBV4-3; clone_size: .; j_call: TRBJ2-1; cdr3_nt: TGCGCCAGCAGCCAGGTTCCGGGACAGGGGAAGAATGAGCAGTTCTTC; cdr3_aa: CASSQVPGQGKNEQFF
d_call: .; v_call: TRBV28; clone_size: .; j_call: TRBJ1-1; cdr3_nt: TGTGCCAGCGGCAGGGGATATACTGAAGCTTTCTTT; cdr3_aa: CASGRGYTEAFF
d_call: .; v_call: TRBV10-1; clone_size: once; j_call: TRBJ2-7; cdr3_nt: TGCGCCAGCAGTGAGTCCGGGAGCTACGAGCAGTACTTC; cdr3_aa: CASSESGSYEQYF
d_call: .; v_call: TRBV7-8; clone_size: .; j_call: TRBJ2-7; cdr3_nt: TGTGCCAGCAGCCTCAGCTTGACAGCCTACGAGCAGTACTTC; cdr3_aa: CASSLSLTAYEQYF
d_call: .; v_call: TRBV5-1; clone_size: once; j_call: TRBJ2-7; cdr3_nt: TGCGCCAGCAGCTTAGCGGGCTCCAACTCCTACGAGCAGTACTTC; cdr3_aa: CASSLAGSNSYEQYF
d_call: .; v_call: TRBV5-8; clone_size: once; j_call: TRBJ2-3; cdr3_nt: TGTGCCAGCAGCGCCCCGGGAGCAGATACGCAGTATTTT; cdr3_aa: CASSAPGADTQYF
d_call: TRBD1; v_call: TRBV28; clone_size: .; j_call: TRBJ1-1; cdr3_nt: TGTGCCAGCAGTCCCGAGGGGCAGGGGGGCACTGAAGCTTTCTTT; cdr3_aa: CASSPEGQGGTEAFF